This passage covers 25 T cell receptor beta chains from one sample sequenced in a study of tumour-infiltrating T cells in Burkitt lymphoma. The method was immunoSEQ multiplex PCR; TCRdb's version includes in-frame clones alone and lacks a portion of them. The profile shows 14,000 or so clones, 30% of them singletons. Sequencing was performed on tumor tissue. All receptors come from a human donor with diffuse large B-cell lymphoma.

The chain uses TRBV10-3 and TRBJ1-2; tentatively, D is TRBD1 (5 bases). V lost 0 bases and J lost 2, with 10 bases in between. Germline V gene lookup returns CDR1 ENHRY and CDR2 SYGVKD. The CDR3 consists of 15 residues. The CDR3 sequence is CAISESTRGNYGYTF. In nucleotides, the CDR3 is TGTGCCATCAGTGAGTCGACTCGGGGGAACTATGGCTACACCTTC.

This clone turned up a few times. The V gene is TRBV30, the J gene TRBJ2-7; tentatively, D is TRBD1 (5 bases). V was pared by 0 bases and J by 6 bases, with 9 bases between. The germline gives CDR1 GTSNPN, CDR2 SVGIG (reference sequence). This CDR3 region has 12 residues. The CDR3 protein is CAWSVSGAEQYF. The CDR3 region has the DNA TGTGCCTGGAGTGTATCTGGGGCCGAGCAGTACTTC.

The chain uses TRBV30 and TRBJ2-7; TRBD1 agrees at 7 bases. Germline trimming cut 3 bases from V and 3 bases from J; bases unmatched to any gene: 8. CDR1 is GTSNPN and CDR2 is SVGIG in the germline V gene (reference sequence). The CDR3 totals 14 residues. The CDR3 DNA sequence: TGTGCCTGGAGACCCGGGACAGTATACTACGAGCAGTACTTC. As protein: CAWRPGTVYYEQYF.

By share, this clone counts as medium-sized (0.01 to 0.1%). The CDR3 region is CASSQAMDRENYGYTF. CDR3 DNA sequence: TGCGCCAGCAGCCAGGCAATGGACAGAGAAAACTATGGCTACACCTTC. V usage is TRBV4-1 and J usage is TRBJ1-2; possible D gene TRBD1, 6 bases. CDR1 is MGHRA, CDR2 YSYEKL, per germline. Deletions cut 3 bases from V and 2 bases from J, with 16 bases between. This CDR3 comprises 16 residues.

This rearrangement joins TRBV27 to TRBJ2-6; 7 bases align to TRBD2. Germline CDR1 MNHEY, CDR2 SMNVEV (reference sequence). V shed 5 bases and J 0 bases; nucleotides not matched to a gene: 1. The CDR3 has 15 amino acids. This CDR3 reads CASSPGGSGANVLTF. In DNA, the CDR3 is TGTGCCAGCAGTCCGGGGGGCTCTGGGGCCAACGTCCTGACTTTC.

Here the CDR3 DNA reads TGTGCCAGCAGCGTGGGGGGGTGGGGCGAGCAGTACTTC. Translated: CASSVGGWGEQYF. The J gene is TRBJ2-7, the V gene TRBV9; 7 nucleotides match TRBD2. Trimming removed 2 bases from V and 6 bases from J; junction bases left unmatched: 5. CDR3 length equals 13 residues. From germline, CDR1 is SGDLS and CDR2 YYNGEE. Complete variable domain (other parts from reference TRBV9 and TRBJ2-7): DSGVTQTPKHLITATGQRVTLRCSPRSGDLSVYWYQQSLDQGLQFLIQYYNGEERAKGNILERFSAQQFPDLHSELNLSSLELGDSALYFCASSVGGWGEQYFGPGTRLTVT.

This clone was detected only once. One end of the junction fails to match germline, which may point to a read error. This chain links TRBV7-3 with TRBJ2-2; the D gene is possibly TRBD2 (6 bases). CDR3 length: 14 amino acids. The germline V gene encodes CDR1 SGHTA and CDR2 FQGTGA. As DNA, the CDR3 is TGTGCCAGCAGCTCCACGGGGCCCACCGGGGGGCTGTTTTTT. It codes for CASSSTGPTGGLFF.

The chain employs TRBV9 and TRBJ1-1; D unresolved. Trimming pared 0 bases from V and 1 base from J, leaving 10 bases between. CDR3 length: 15 amino acids. CDR1 and CDR2 (germline): SGDLS, YYNGEE. The CDR3 DNA reads as TGTGCCAGCAGCGTAGCCCCCGGAGGGAACACTGAAGCTTTCTTT. It translates to CASSVAPGGNTEAFF.

V is TRBV30 and J is TRBJ1-1; 11 positions match TRBD1. Germline V CDR1 and CDR2: GTSNPN, SVGIG (reference sequence). The V gene end was trimmed by 3 bases and the J gene end by 4 bases; junction bases not matched to a gene: 1. This CDR3 is built from 13 residues. The CDR3 sequence: CAWRGTGGTEAFF. The CDR3 nucleotides are TGTGCCTGGAGGGGGACAGGGGGCACTGAAGCTTTCTTT.

The sample holds a few counts of this clone. This chain uses TRBV28 with TRBJ2-7, with D perhaps given as TRBD1 or TRBD2 (5 bases each). With 2 bases removed from V and 2 bases from J, the gap between germline ends came to 7 bases. The CDR3 has 13 residues. CDR1 is MDHEN, CDR2 SYDVKM, per germline. The DNA for the CDR3 is TGTGCCAGCAGTTTAAGGGACGCCTACGAGCAGTACTTC. Protein: CASSLRDAYEQYF. The variable domain in full, completed from reference TRBV28 and TRBJ2-7, reads DVKVTQSSRYLVKRTGEKVFLECVQDMDHENMFWYRQDPGLGLRLIYFSYDVKMKEKGDIPEGYSVSREKKERFSLILESASTNQTSMYLCASSLRDAYEQYFGPGTRLTVT.

This clone was picked up a small number of times. The V gene is TRBV28, the J gene TRBJ2-7, with D tentatively TRBD2 (6 bases). CDR3 length equals 16 residues. The V end lost 6 bases, the J end lost 7 bases, and 25 bases lay between the germline ends. In germline, CDR1 is MDHEN, CDR2 SYDVKM. The CDR3 DNA reads as TGTGCCAGCAGCGCCCCGGGGGAAGGGCCCTGGTTTGAGCAGTACTTC. This sequence encodes CASSAPGEGPWFEQYF.

The chain has TRBV9 and TRBJ2-7, with 8 bases that match TRBD2. The CDR3 runs 16 residues. Per germline, CDR1 SGDLS and CDR2 YYNGEE. V shed 0 bases, J shed 2 bases, and the junction held 7 bases outside the gene matches. Written as DNA, the CDR3 is TGTGCCAGCAGCGTAGATAGCGGGACTCCCCCCTACGAGCAGTACTTC. This sequence encodes CASSVDSGTPPYEQYF.

J is TRBJ2-3 and V is TRBV4-1; D not resolved. Germline CDR1 is MGHRA and CDR2 is YSYEKL. Trimming removed 1 base at V and 4 bases at J, with 12 bases between. The CDR3 has 15 residues. The CDR3 here is CASSQAARSSDTQYF. CDR3 sequence (DNA): TGCGCCAGCAGCCAAGCTGCCAGGTCGTCAGATACGCAGTATTTT.

The chain employs TRBV7-2 and TRBJ2-7; 8 bases match TRBD1. Trimming cost V 0 bases and J 7 bases; bases outside gene matches: 14. This CDR3 is built from 17 residues. CDR1 is SGHTA, CDR2 FQGNSA, per germline. The CDR3 spells CASSLAVGQGISREQYF. The CDR3 DNA sequence: TGTGCCAGCAGCTTAGCGGTAGGACAGGGAATCTCCAGGGAGCAGTACTTC.

The chain couples TRBV2 to TRBJ1-2; D remains unclear. Trimming removed 8 bases at V and 0 bases at J, with 10 bases between. From germline, CDR1 is SNHLY and CDR2 FYNNEI. The CDR3 covers 13 residues. CDR3 bases: TGTGCCAGCTTCAGCATAGCTAACTATGGCTACACCTTC. Amino acids: CASFSIANYGYTF. The whole variable domain, remainder taken from reference TRBV2 and TRBJ1-2, is EPEVTQTPSHQVTQMGQEVILRCVPISNHLYFYWYRQILGQKVEFLVSFYNNEISEKSEIFDDQFSVERPDGSNFTLKIRSTKLEDSAMYFCASFSIANYGYTFGSGTRLTVV.

The CDR3 bases are TGTGCCAGTAGTATACAACAACAATGGACTCAGCCCCAGCATTTT. Protein sequence: CASSIQQQWTQPQHF. J is TRBJ1-5 and V is TRBV19, with unresolved D. In germline, CDR1 is LNHDA, CDR2 SQIVND (reference sequence). CDR3 size: 15 residues. V was cut by 2 bases and J by 6 bases, with 14 bases left in between.

This clone has just a few counts. The J gene is TRBJ2-1, the V gene TRBV2; 10 positions agree with TRBD2. V was pared by 10 bases and J by 1 base, with 4 bases of the junction left unmatched. Germline V gives CDR1 SNHLY, CDR2 FYNNEI. This CDR3 is 14 amino acids long. CDR3 bases: TGTGCCACCGCTAGCGGGAGATCCTACAATGAGCAGTTCTTC. Its protein product is CATASGRSYNEQFF.

This clone was observed a handful of times. J is TRBJ2-5 and V is TRBV29-1, with 9 nucleotides matching TRBD1. Germline V gives CDR1 SQVTM, CDR2 ANQGSEA. CDR3 length: 13 amino acids. The junction had 5 bases not matched to a gene; V was cut back by 4 bases and J by 5 bases. The chain's CDR3 is CSVGGQGTETQYF. In DNA form, the CDR3 reads TGCAGCGTTGGGGGACAGGGTACGGAGACCCAGTACTTC.

This clone has only a few counts. V is TRBV7-2 and J is TRBJ2-5; 7 positions match TRBD2. The germline V gene encodes CDR1 SGHTA and CDR2 FQGNSA. V lost 4 bases, J lost 10 bases, and 15 bases stayed unmatched. The CDR3 length is 15 residues. CDR3 loop: CASSSPGGLGGDQYF. CDR3 nucleotides: TGTGCCAGCAGCTCCCCGGGAGGTCTAGGCGGGGACCAGTACTTC.

The chain employs TRBV27 and TRBJ2-7, with D unclear. The CDR3 sequence is 13 residues long. Per the germline V gene, CDR1 is MNHEY and CDR2 is SMNVEV (reference sequence). Deletions cut 2 bases from V and 3 bases from J, with 8 bases between. CDR3 loop: CASSLRKSYEQYF. The CDR3 DNA reads TGTGCCAGCAGTTTACGAAAGAGCTACGAGCAGTACTTC.

J is TRBJ1-1 and V is TRBV15; the D is unclear. CDR1 is LNHNV and CDR2 is YYDKDF in the germline V gene (reference sequence). V was clipped by 3 bases and J by 1 base, with 9 bases between them. This CDR3 is built from 14 residues. CDR3 protein: CATSSWGGNTEAFF. Written as DNA, the CDR3 is TGTGCCACCAGCAGTTGGGGAGGGAACACTGAAGCTTTCTTT.

This clone showed up just a few times. The chain combines TRBV4-2 with TRBJ2-7; maybe TRBD2 (5 bases). Germline assignment: CDR1 LGHNA and CDR2 YNFKEQ. The V and J ends lost 0 bases and 0 bases respectively, with 9 bases between them. This CDR3 spans 15 amino acids. DNA of the CDR3: TGTGCCAGCAGCCAAGATTTAGCGCCCTCCTACGAGCAGTACTTC. Translation gives CASSQDLAPSYEQYF.

This clone was observed a handful of times. The chain employs TRBV27 and TRBJ1-5, with unresolved D. Trimming shortened V by 5 bases and J by 9 bases, and 14 bases separated the two germline ends. Germline values: CDR1 MNHEY, CDR2 SMNVEV (reference sequence). The CDR3 loop spans 13 amino acids. CDR3 region: CASSPVVEGPQHF. CDR3 in DNA: TGTGCCAGCAGTCCCGTAGTGGAGGGGCCCCAGCATTTT.

The gene calls are TRBV6-7 and TRBJ2-3, with 7 bases that match TRBD2. TRBV6-7 is designated an ORF whose function remains uncertain. V trimming: 11 bases; J trimming: 7 bases; junction bases outside the gene matches: 12. The CDR3 spans 13 residues. CDR3 protein: CAPKWEGIHTQYF. The CDR3 DNA is TGTGCCCCCAAGTGGGAGGGGATACATACGCAGTATTTT.

This clone was recorded a few times. The chain employs TRBV6-1 and TRBJ2-7, with a weak D call TRBD1 (6 bases). V lost 6 bases, J lost 2 bases, and 11 bases lay in between. This CDR3 contains 13 residues. Germline V CDR1 and CDR2: MNHNS, SASEGT. Here the CDR3 reads CASRVGQTYEQYF. In nucleotides, the CDR3 is TGTGCCAGCAGGGTAGGACAGACCTACGAGCAGTACTTC.